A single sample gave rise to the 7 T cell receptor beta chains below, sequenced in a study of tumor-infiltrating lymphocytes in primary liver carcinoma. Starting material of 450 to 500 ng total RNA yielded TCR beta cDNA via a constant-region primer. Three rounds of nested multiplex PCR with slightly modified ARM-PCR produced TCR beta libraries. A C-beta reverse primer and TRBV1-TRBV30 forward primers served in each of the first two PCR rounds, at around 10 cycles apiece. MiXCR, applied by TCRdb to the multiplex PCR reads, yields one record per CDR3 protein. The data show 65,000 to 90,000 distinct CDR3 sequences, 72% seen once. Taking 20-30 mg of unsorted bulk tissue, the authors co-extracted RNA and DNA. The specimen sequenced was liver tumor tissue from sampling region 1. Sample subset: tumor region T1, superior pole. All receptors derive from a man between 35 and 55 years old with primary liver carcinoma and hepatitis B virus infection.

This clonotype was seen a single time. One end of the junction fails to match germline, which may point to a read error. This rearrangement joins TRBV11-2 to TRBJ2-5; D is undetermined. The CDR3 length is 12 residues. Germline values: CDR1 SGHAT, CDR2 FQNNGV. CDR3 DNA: TGTGCCAGCAGCTTTGTAGGAGAGATCCAGTACTTC. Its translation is CASSFVGEIQYF. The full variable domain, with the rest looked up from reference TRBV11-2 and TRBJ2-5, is EAGVAQSPRYKIIEKRQSVAFWCNPISGHATLYWYQQILGQGPKLLIQFQNNGVVDDSQLPKDRFSAERLKGVDSTLKIQPAKLEDSAVYLCASSFVGEIQYFGPGTRLLVL.

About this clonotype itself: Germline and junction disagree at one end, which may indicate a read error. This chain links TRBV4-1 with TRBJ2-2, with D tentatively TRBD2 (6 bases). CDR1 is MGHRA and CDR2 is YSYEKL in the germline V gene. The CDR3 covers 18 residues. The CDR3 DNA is TGCGCCAGCAGCCAAAGCCCGCTCGGGACTGCGAACACCTGGGAGCTGTATTTT. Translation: CASSQSPLGTANTWELYF.

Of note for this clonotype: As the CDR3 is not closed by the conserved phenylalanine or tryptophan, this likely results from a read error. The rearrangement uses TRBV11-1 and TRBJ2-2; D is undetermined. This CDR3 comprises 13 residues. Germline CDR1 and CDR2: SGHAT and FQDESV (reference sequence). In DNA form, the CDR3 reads TGTGCCCGCAGCTTACAAGCCGGCGGGGAGCTGTTTATT. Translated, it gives CARSLQAGGELFI.

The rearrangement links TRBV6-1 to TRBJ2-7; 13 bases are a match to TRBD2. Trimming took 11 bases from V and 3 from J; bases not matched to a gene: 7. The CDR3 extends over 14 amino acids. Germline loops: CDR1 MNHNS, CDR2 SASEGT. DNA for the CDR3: TGTGCCGGGTCCGGGACTAGCGGGGTCTACGAGCAGTACTTC. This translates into CAGSGTSGVYEQYF.

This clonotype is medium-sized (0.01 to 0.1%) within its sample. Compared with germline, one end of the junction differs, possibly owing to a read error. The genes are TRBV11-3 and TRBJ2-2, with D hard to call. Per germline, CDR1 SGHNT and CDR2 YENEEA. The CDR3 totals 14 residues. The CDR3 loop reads CASRLESNTGELFF. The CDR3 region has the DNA TGTGCCAGCAGGTTAGAATCGAACACCGGGGAGCTGTTTTTT.

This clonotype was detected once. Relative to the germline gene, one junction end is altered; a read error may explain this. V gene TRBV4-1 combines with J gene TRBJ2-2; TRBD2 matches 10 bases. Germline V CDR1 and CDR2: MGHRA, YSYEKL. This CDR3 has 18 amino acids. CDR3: CASSQVASGSRSTGVLFF. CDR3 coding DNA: TGCGCCAGCAGCCAAGTCGCTAGCGGGAGTCGGAGCACCGGGGTGCTGTTTTTT.

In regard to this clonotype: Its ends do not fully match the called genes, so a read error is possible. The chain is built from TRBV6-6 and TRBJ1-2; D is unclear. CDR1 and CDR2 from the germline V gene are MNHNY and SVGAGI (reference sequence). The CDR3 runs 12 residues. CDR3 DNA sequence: TGTACCAGTAGTCTTCCGACGTGTGGCTACACCTTC. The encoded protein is CTSSLPTCGYTF.